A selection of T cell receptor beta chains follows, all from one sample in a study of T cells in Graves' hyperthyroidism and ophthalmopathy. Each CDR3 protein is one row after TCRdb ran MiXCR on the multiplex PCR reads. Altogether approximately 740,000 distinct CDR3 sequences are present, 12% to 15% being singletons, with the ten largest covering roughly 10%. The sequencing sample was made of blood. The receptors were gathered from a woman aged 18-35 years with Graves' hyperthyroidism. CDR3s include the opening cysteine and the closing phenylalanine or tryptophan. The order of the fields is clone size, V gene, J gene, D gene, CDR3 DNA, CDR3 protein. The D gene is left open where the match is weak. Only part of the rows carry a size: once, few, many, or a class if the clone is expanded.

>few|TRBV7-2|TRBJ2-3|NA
TGTGCCAGCAGCTTAGCGCTACTAGCAAGCACAGATACGCAGTATTTT
CASSLALLASTDTQYF
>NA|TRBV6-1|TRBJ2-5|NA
TGTGCCAGCAGTCTTACATGGGGGCATGGCGAGACCCAGTACTTC
CASSLTWGHGETQYF
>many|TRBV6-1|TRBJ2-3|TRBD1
TGTGCCAGGACAGGGCAGCGCTCGATAGATACGCAGTATTTT
CARTGQRSIDTQYF
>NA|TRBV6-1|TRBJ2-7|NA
TGTGCCAGCAGTGAATCTAAGCTCTCTTACGAGCAGTACTTC
CASSESKLSYEQYF
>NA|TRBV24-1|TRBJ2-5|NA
TGTGCCACCAGCGCCCGGGACGGTGGACAAGAGACCCAGTACTTC
CATSARDGGQETQYF
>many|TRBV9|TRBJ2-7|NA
TGTGCCAGCAGCACCCAGGGGAGGGACGACGAGCAGTACTTC
CASSTQGRDDEQYF
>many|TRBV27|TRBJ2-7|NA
TGTGCCAGCAGTTCAGATCAGGTCTACGAGCAGTACTTC
CASSSDQVYEQYF
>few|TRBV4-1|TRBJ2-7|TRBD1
TGCGCCAGCAGCCAAGCCGGGACAGGGGCCTACGAGCAGTACTTC
CASSQAGTGAYEQYF
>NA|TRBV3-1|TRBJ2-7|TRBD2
TGTGCCAGCAGCCAGTGGACTAGCGGGAGTCGTAGCGAGCAGTACTTC
CASSQWTSGSRSEQYF
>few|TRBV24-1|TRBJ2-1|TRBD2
TGTGCCACCAGTGAGTTGGGAGGGAGCTCCTACAATGAGCAGTTCTTC
CATSELGGSSYNEQFF
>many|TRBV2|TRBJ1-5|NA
TGTGCCAGCAGTGAAGGGGTAGGGTACAATCAGCCCCAGCATTTT
CASSEGVGYNQPQHF
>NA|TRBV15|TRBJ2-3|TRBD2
TGTGCCACCAGCGGGGGACTAGCTTTAGATACGCAGTATTTT
CATSGGLALDTQYF
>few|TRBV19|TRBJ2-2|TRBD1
TGTGCCAGTAGTACCTCCGGGACAGGGAACACCGGGGAGCTGTTTTTT
CASSTSGTGNTGELFF
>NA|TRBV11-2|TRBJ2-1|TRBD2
TGTGCCAGCAGCTTAGATTTACTGGAGCGGGAGGGCCGGAATGAGCAGTTCTTC
CASSLDLLEREGRNEQFF
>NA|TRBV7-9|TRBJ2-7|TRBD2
TGTGCCAGCAGCTTAATGCTAGCGGGAGCCCACGAGCAGTACTTC
CASSLMLAGAHEQYF
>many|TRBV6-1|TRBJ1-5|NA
TGTGCCAGCAGGGAAGGACAGACGGGTCAGCCCCAGCATTTT
CASREGQTGQPQHF
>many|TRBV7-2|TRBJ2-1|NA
TGTGCCAGCAGCTTAACTTTAACCAGGGAGGTTGGGCAGTTCTTC
CASSLTLTREVGQFF
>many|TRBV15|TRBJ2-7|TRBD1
TGTGCCACCAGCACCTTCGACAGGGTCTTCTACGAGCAGTACTTC
CATSTFDRVFYEQYF
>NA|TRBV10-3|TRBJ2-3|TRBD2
TGTGCCATCAGAGGGACTAGCAACACAGATACGCAGTATTTT
CAIRGTSNTDTQYF
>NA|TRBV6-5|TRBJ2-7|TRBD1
TGTGCCAGCAGTTACTCCACGACGACAGGGTACGAGCAGTACTTC
CASSYSTTTGYEQYF
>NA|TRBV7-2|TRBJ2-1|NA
TGTGCCAGCAGCTTAGATCTCGGGAGAACCAATGAGCAGTTCTTC
CASSLDLGRTNEQFF
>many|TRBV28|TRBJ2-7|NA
TGTGCCAGCGTGATCAGCAGGGGCCGGTACGAGCAGTACTTC
CASVISRGRYEQYF
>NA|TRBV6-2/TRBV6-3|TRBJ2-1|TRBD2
TGTGCCAGCAGCCTGCTACAAGCGGGGTACAATGAGCAGTTCTTC
CASSLLQAGYNEQFF
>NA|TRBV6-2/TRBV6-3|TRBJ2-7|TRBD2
TGTGCCAGCAGTTACTCGATGTGGGAGGGCCCATACGAGCAGTACTTC
CASSYSMWEGPYEQYF
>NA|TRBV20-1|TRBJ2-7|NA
TGCAGTGCTAGAGGTCTAGGCGTGGTCCACGAGCAGTACTTC
CSARGLGVVHEQYF
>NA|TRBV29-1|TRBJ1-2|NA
TGCAGCGTAAGGGGAGAACAGGGCCCATCGTGGGGCTACACCTTC
CSVRGEQGPSWGYTF
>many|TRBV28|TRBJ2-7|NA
TGTGCCAGCAGTATACTTGGGAGGGAGCAGTACTTC
CASSILGREQYF
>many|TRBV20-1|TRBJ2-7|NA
TGCAGTGCACCCCCCATAGGCGCCGCCTACGAGCAGTACTTC
CSAPPIGAAYEQYF
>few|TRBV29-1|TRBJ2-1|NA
TGCAGCGTTGTAGGAAGCAGGGCCCTATACAATGAGCAGTTCTTC
CSVVGSRALYNEQFF
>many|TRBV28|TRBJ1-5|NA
TGCGCCAGCAGTTTGGACGGGAGCAATCAGCCCCAGCATTTT
CASSLDGSNQPQHF
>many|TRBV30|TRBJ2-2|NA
TGTGCCTGGAGTTGGACAGCGAACACCGGGGAGCTGTTTTTT
CAWSWTANTGELFF
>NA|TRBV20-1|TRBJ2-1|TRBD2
TGCAGTGCTAGAGCACAGGGAGGACTAGCGGTAATAAGGAGTGAGCAGTTCTTC
CSARAQGGLAVIRSEQFF
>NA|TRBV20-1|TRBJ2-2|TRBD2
TGCAGTGCTGTAGCGGGGTTCCCCCGGGGCACCGGGGAGCTGTTTTTT
CSAVAGFPRGTGELFF
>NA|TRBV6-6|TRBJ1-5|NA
TGTGCCAGCAGTCCGACACTGTATAGCAATCAGCCCCAGCATTTT
CASSPTLYSNQPQHF
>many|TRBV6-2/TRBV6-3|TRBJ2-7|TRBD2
TGTGCCAGCAGTTTCAACTCACTAGCGTCTTACGAGCAGTACTTC
CASSFNSLASYEQYF
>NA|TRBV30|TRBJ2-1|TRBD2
TGTGCCTGGAACCCGACTAGCGGGAGGTCTGATGAGCAGTTCTTC
CAWNPTSGRSDEQFF
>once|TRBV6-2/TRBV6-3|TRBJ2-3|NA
TGTGCCAGCAGTAGCGCGGAGACAGATACGCAGTATTTT
CASSSAETDTQYF
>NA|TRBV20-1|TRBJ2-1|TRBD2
TGCAGTGCTAGGGCTAGCGGGAGGTTATCCTACAATGAGCAGTTCTTC
CSARASGRLSYNEQFF
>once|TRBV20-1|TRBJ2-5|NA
TGCAGTGCTAGCTGGCGCCCGACTCAAGAGACCCAGTACTTC
CSASWRPTQETQYF
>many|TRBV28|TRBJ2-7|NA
TGTGCCAGCAGTTTACCCCGGACCCGGAGCGTCTACGAGCAGTACTTC
CASSLPRTRSVYEQYF
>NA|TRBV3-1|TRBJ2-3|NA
TGTGCCAGCAGCCAAGACCTCGATGGAGATACGCAGTATTTT
CASSQDLDGDTQYF
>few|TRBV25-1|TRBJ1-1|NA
TGTGCCAGCAGTGTGGGACACGGGTTCGCTGAAGCTTTCTTT
CASSVGHGFAEAFF
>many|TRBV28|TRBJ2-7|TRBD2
TGTGCCAGCACCCCAGACGGACTAGCGAGATCCGAGCAGTACTTC
CASTPDGLARSEQYF
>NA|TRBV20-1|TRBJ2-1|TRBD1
TGCAGTGCTCTGCCGCATGACAGGGCGCTTCCCCACGAGCAGTTCTTC
CSALPHDRALPHEQFF
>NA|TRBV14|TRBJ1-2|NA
TGTGCCAGCAGCCGCGGGGACAATACGGGCTACACCTTC
CASSRGDNTGYTF
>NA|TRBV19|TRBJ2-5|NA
TGTGCCAGTAGTATACGGGGTCGGGAGACCCAGTACTTC
CASSIRGRETQYF